This is a list of T cell receptor beta chains from one sample in a study of T cell changes during pregnancy in multiple sclerosis. The repertoire was sequenced with immunoSEQ multiplex PCR; TCRdb's copy has only in-frame clones and lacks some. Altogether some 80,000 clones are present, 94% being singletons, with the ten largest covering roughly 0.13%. This specimen consisted of CD4+ T cells from peripheral blood mononuclear cells, obtained after pregnancy. These receptors were taken from a female donor with multiple sclerosis, enrolled in a pregnancy study. Each CDR3 is given with its conserved first and last residue. The order of the fields is J gene, clone size, D gene, V gene, CDR3 protein, CDR3 DNA. A D gene is named only where the DNA matches it firmly. Clone size is not always given. Where it is, it says once, few, many or a class for expanded clones.

TRBJ2-7 | - | - | TRBV27 | CASSLVSGYEQYF | TGTGCCAGCAGTTTAGTTTCCGGTTACGAGCAGTACTTC
TRBJ2-7 | - | - | TRBV7-9 | CASVEAGSSYEQYF | TGTGCCAGCGTAGAGGCGGGAAGCTCCTACGAGCAGTACTTC
TRBJ1-5 | once | - | TRBV19 | CASRDSGNQPQHF | TGTGCCAGTAGGGACAGTGGAAATCAGCCCCAGCATTTT
TRBJ2-7 | - | TRBD2 | TRBV6-6 | CASSYRTSGSGEQYF | TGTGCCAGCAGTTATCGGACTAGCGGGAGCGGCGAGCAGTACTTC
TRBJ1-1 | - | - | TRBV7-7 | CASSLQMNTEAFF | TGTGCTAGCAGCCTACAGATGAACACTGAAGCTTTCTTT
TRBJ2-4 | - | - | TRBV7-8 | CASSLGDWAGRGNIQYF | TGTGCCAGCAGCCTAGGGGATTGGGCGGGGCGGGGAAACATTCAGTACTTC
TRBJ2-5 | - | TRBD1 | TRBV5-4 | CASSLQGAKETQYF | TGTGCCAGCAGCTTGCAGGGGGCGAAGGAGACCCAGTACTTC
TRBJ2-4 | - | - | TRBV2 | CASKAGFDIQYF | TGTGCCAGCAAGGCAGGGTTCGACATTCAGTACTTC
TRBJ1-5 | - | TRBD1 | TRBV28 | CASSSWTGLGPSNQPQHF | TGTGCCAGCAGTTCCTGGACAGGGCTGGGGCCTAGCAATCAGCCCCAGCATTTT
TRBJ1-2 | - | - | TRBV10-2 | CASSEVGRESVF | TGCGCCAGCAGTGAAGTCGGGCGGGAATCTGTCTTC
TRBJ2-7 | - | - | TRBV30 | CAWSGDTYEQYF | TGTGCCTGGAGTGGCGATACCTACGAGCAGTACTTC
TRBJ2-7 | - | TRBD1 | TRBV19 | CASSRGQTTYEQYF | TGTGCCAGTAGCCGGGGACAGACGACCTACGAGCAGTACTTC
TRBJ2-5 | - | - | TRBV5-1 | CASSFENRVNQETQYF | TGCGCCAGCAGCTTCGAAAACAGGGTTAACCAAGAGACCCAGTACTTC
TRBJ2-1 | - | TRBD2 | TRBV30 | CAWRGGLAVHEQFF | TGTGCCTGGAGGGGTGGACTAGCGGTCCATGAGCAGTTCTTC
TRBJ2-1 | - | TRBD2 | TRBV7-2 | CASSLEGLEYNEQFF | TGTGCCAGCAGCCTAGAGGGACTAGAGTACAATGAGCAGTTCTTC
TRBJ2-5 | - | - | TRBV2 | CASIRDTVGETQYF | TGTGCCAGCATCCGGGACACCGTTGGGGAGACCCAGTACTTC
TRBJ2-5 | - | - | TRBV5-1 | CASSLGLATETQYF | TGCGCCAGCAGCTTGGGCCTAGCGACCGAGACCCAGTACTTC
TRBJ1-2 | - | TRBD1 | TRBV6-6 | CASRGQGIRGYGYTF | TGTGCCAGCAGGGGACAGGGGATAAGGGGGTATGGCTACACCTTC
TRBJ1-3 | - | - | TRBV5-1 | CASSQTTASAGNTIYF | TGCGCCAGCAGTCAAACGACAGCGTCGGCGGGAAACACCATATATTTT
TRBJ2-5 | - | - | TRBV5-1 | CASSLSGQETQYF | TGCGCCAGCAGCTTGTCGGGACAAGAGACCCAGTACTTC
TRBJ1-5 | - | - | TRBV6-6 | CASSYTSTQPQHF | TGTGCCAGCAGTTACACCAGTACTCAGCCCCAGCATTTT
TRBJ2-7 | - | TRBD2 | TRBV27 | CASSLGLAGAYEQYF | TGTGCCAGCAGTCTAGGACTAGCGGGGGCCTACGAGCAGTACTTC
TRBJ1-5 | - | - | TRBV21-1 | CASSKGGLSNQPQHF | TGTGCCAGCAGCAAAGGGGGGCTGAGCAATCAGCCCCAGCATTTT
TRBJ2-1 | - | TRBD2 | TRBV10-3 | CAIRAGTSGRYNEQFF | TGTGCCATCAGAGCCGGGACTAGCGGGAGGTACAATGAGCAGTTCTTC
TRBJ2-5 | - | TRBD2 | TRBV5-4 | CASSPLRSGRALETQYF | TGTGCCAGCAGCCCCCTAAGGAGCGGGAGGGCCCTAGAGACCCAGTACTTC
TRBJ1-3 | - | - | TRBV7-9 | CASSSTGGHGNTIYF | TGTGCCAGCAGCTCAACAGGTGGGCATGGAAACACCATATATTTT
TRBJ2-2 | once | - | TRBV7-8 | CASSLIVGRDGELFF | TGTGCCAGCAGCTTAATAGTAGGGCGGGACGGGGAGCTGTTTTTT
TRBJ1-2 | - | - | TRBV2 | CASSLGQLYGYTF | TGTGCCAGCAGCCTCGGACAGCTATATGGCTACACCTTC
TRBJ2-1 | - | - | TRBV27 | CASREDLRSYNEQFF | TGTGCCAGCAGAGAGGACTTACGCTCCTACAATGAGCAGTTCTTC
TRBJ1-2 | - | - | TRBV6-5 | CATGRTRDGYTF | TGTGCCACCGGACGGACGAGGGATGGCTACACCTTC
TRBJ2-2 | once | - | TRBV7-2 | CAGTTSGSTGELFF | TGTGCCGGAACGACCAGCGGTTCCACCGGGGAGCTGTTTTTT
TRBJ1-5 | - | - | TRBV29-1 | CSAGNSNQPQHF | TGCAGCGCAGGGAATAGCAATCAGCCCCAGCATTTT
TRBJ1-6 | - | TRBD1 | TRBV2 | CASSFNPGQMNSPLHF | TGTGCCAGCAGTTTTAATCCGGGACAGATGAATTCACCCCTCCACTTT
TRBJ2-3 | - | - | TRBV5-8 | CASSLQIPQYF | TGTGCCAGCAGCTTGCAGATTCCGCAGTATTTT
TRBJ2-3 | - | TRBD2 | TRBV5-1 | CASSFLAGGPPPDTQYF | TGCGCCAGCAGCTTTTTAGCGGGAGGGCCCCCCCCAGATACGCAGTATTTT
TRBJ1-4 | - | - | TRBV5-4 | CASTDAPGVDEKLFF | TGTGCCAGCACCGATGCACCGGGGGTGGATGAAAAACTGTTTTTT
TRBJ2-1 | - | TRBD2 | TRBV18 | CASSPPGLVSNEQFF | TGTGCCAGCTCACCACCGGGACTAGTTTCCAATGAGCAGTTCTTC
TRBJ2-7 | - | TRBD2 | TRBV7-9 | CASSWTSGSYEQYF | TGTGCCAGCAGCTGGACTAGCGGGAGTTACGAGCAGTACTTC
TRBJ2-1 | - | - | TRBV27 | CASSLGFKGVSNEQFF | TGTGCCAGCAGTTTAGGGTTCAAGGGGGTTAGCAATGAGCAGTTCTTC
TRBJ1-1 | - | - | TRBV28 | CASSLVRPNTEAFF | TGTGCCAGCAGTTTAGTCAGGCCGAACACTGAAGCTTTCTTT
TRBJ2-1 | - | TRBD2 | TRBV2 | CASRRLADTTYNEQFF | TGTGCCAGCAGAAGACTAGCGGATACGACCTACAATGAGCAGTTCTTC
TRBJ1-5 | - | - | TRBV28 | CASSTYGVQPQHF | TGTGCCAGCAGTACATACGGGGTCCAGCCCCAGCATTTT
TRBJ1-1 | - | - | TRBV10-1 | CASSEPTKGQGLIPEAFF | TGCGCCAGCAGTGAGCCTACCAAGGGGCAGGGTTTGATCCCTGAAGCTTTCTTT
TRBJ2-7 | - | TRBD2 | TRBV5-1 | CASKHLAGEGYEQYF | TGCGCCAGTAAACACCTAGCGGGAGAAGGCTACGAGCAGTACTTC
TRBJ1-5 | - | - | TRBV28 | CASSLFPLTRALNQPQHF | TGTGCCAGCAGTTTATTCCCTCTGACCCGCGCACTAAATCAGCCCCAGCATTTT
TRBJ1-2 | - | - | TRBV30 | CAWSEDRYGYTF | TGTGCCTGGAGCGAGGACAGATATGGCTACACCTTC
TRBJ1-1 | - | TRBD1 | TRBV18 | CASSPPGQILNTEAFF | TGTGCCAGCTCACCACCGGGACAGATACTTAACACTGAAGCTTTCTTT
TRBJ1-2 | - | TRBD1 | TRBV2 | CASSHLKGQTYGYTF | TGTGCCAGCAGTCACCTCAAGGGACAGACCTATGGCTACACCTTC
TRBJ2-7 | - | TRBD2 | TRBV28 | CASSPPTSGAYEQYF | TGTGCCAGCAGTCCACCGACTAGCGGGGCTTACGAGCAGTACTTC
TRBJ1-5 | - | - | TRBV6-5 | CASSYARGEPQHF | TGTGCCAGCAGTTACGCCAGGGGTGAGCCCCAGCATTTT
TRBJ2-5 | - | - | TRBV7-7 | CASSSVGTPLETQYF | TGTGCTAGCAGCTCTGTCGGGACACCTTTAGAGACCCAGTACTTC
TRBJ2-1 | - | TRBD1 | TRBV7-9 | CASSPDRGLGYEQFF | TGTGCCAGCAGCCCTGACAGGGGGCTTGGGTATGAGCAGTTCTTC
TRBJ2-3 | - | - | TRBV6-5 | CASSPRLGTRDTQYF | TGTGCCAGCAGCCCAAGACTCGGCACTCGCGATACGCAGTATTTT
TRBJ1-4 | - | - | TRBV7-9 | CASSPQLLENEKLFF | TGTGCCAGCAGCCCGCAACTATTGGAGAATGAAAAACTGTTTTTT
TRBJ1-2 | - | - | TRBV29-1 | CSVLRGNYGYTF | TGCAGCGTTTTAAGGGGGAACTATGGCTACACCTTC
TRBJ2-1 | - | TRBD1 | TRBV10-3 | CAISESQGASEQFF | TGTGCCATCAGTGAATCACAGGGGGCAAGTGAGCAGTTCTTC
TRBJ2-7 | - | - | TRBV7-9 | CASSLSYEQYF | TGTGCCAGCAGCCTATCTTACGAGCAGTACTTC